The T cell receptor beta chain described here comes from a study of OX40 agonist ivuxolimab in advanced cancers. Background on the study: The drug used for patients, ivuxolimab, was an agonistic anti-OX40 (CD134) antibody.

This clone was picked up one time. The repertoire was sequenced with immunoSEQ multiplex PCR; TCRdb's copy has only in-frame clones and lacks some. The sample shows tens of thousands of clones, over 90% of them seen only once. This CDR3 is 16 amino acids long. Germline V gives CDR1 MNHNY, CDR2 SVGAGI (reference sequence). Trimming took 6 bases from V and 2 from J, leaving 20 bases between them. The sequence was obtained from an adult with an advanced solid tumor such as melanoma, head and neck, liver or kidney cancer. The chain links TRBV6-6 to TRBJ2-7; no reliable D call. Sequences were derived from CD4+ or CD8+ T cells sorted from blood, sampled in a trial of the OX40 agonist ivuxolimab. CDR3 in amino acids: CASSLVGMTLTYEQYF. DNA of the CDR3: TGTGCCAGCAGCTTAGTGGGGATGACCCTCACCTACGAGCAGTACTTC.